These T cell receptor beta chains were read from a single sample in a study of blood T cells in healthy people across ages. Each CDR3 protein is one row after TCRdb ran MiXCR on the 5' RACE reads. The sample has 650,000 to 800,000 distinct CDR3 sequences; 40% to 65% are singletons. Sequencing was done on a sample of blood. These receptors came from a woman aged 80 or over in good health. Both conserved end residues are part of each CDR3. Fields, in order: J gene, D gene, V gene, clone size, CDR3 protein, CDR3 DNA. The D gene is left open where the match is weak. A clone size is listed for some rows: how often the clone was seen (once, few, many), or a class if it is expanded.

>TRBJ2-1|.|TRBV7-9|.
CASGFSAIGNEQFF
TGTGCCAGCGGCTTCTCAGCGATCGGCAATGAGCAGTTCTTC
>TRBJ1-2|TRBD1|TRBV6-1|many
CASTFDREGYTF
TGTGCCAGCACCTTCGACAGGGAGGGCTACACCTTC
>TRBJ1-3|.|TRBV25-1|.
CASSESRTGNTIYF
TGTGCCAGCAGTGAAAGCAGGACTGGAAACACCATATATTTT
>TRBJ2-7|.|TRBV2|.
CASMRDHETYEQYF
TGTGCCAGCATGCGAGACCACGAAACCTACGAGCAGTACTTC
>TRBJ2-2|.|TRBV12-3/TRBV12-4|few
CASSSGIQRASNTGELFF
TGTGCCAGCAGTTCGGGGATCCAACGGGCCTCGAACACCGGGGAGCTGTTTTTT
>TRBJ2-1|.|TRBV9|.
CASGNPYNEQFF
TGTGCCAGCGGTAACCCCTACAATGAGCAGTTCTTC
>TRBJ1-1|TRBD1|TRBV20-1|few
CSARTPSGRGRTEAFF
TGCAGTGCTAGAACCCCCTCTGGGAGGGGGCGGACTGAAGCTTTCTTT
>TRBJ2-5|TRBD2|TRBV20-1|many
CSAGVGLGGETQYF
TGCAGTGCGGGTGTGGGACTAGGTGGAGAGACCCAGTACTTC
>TRBJ2-5|TRBD2|TRBV27|many
CASSSSLLAGAETQYF
TGTGCCAGCAGTTCCTCACTACTAGCGGGAGCTGAGACCCAGTACTTC
>TRBJ1-1|.|TRBV9|.
CASRKSENAEAFF
TGTGCCAGCAGGAAGAGTGAGAACGCTGAAGCTTTCTTT
>TRBJ2-7|TRBD2|TRBV11-2|many
CASSLLAGGEQYF
TGTGCCAGCAGCTTACTAGCGGGAGGCGAGCAGTACTTC
>TRBJ2-7|TRBD2|TRBV11-1|.
CASSQTSGGYEQYF
TGTGCCAGCAGTCAGACTAGCGGGGGCTACGAGCAGTACTTC
>TRBJ2-7|.|TRBV5-1|.
CASTPRQSYNEQYF
TGCGCCAGCACCCCCAGACAGAGCTACAATGAGCAGTACTTC
>TRBJ2-7|TRBD2|TRBV5-1|many
CASSLRREGRYEQYF
TGCGCCAGCAGCTTGCGACGGGAGGGGAGATACGAGCAGTACTTC
>TRBJ2-3|.|TRBV12-3/TRBV12-4|few
CASSFRGGADTQYF
TGTGCCAGCAGTTTTAGGGGGGGGGCAGATACGCAGTATTTT
>TRBJ1-1|.|TRBV25-1|.
CASSDSGVGDTEAFF
TGTGCCAGCAGTGACAGCGGTGTAGGGGACACTGAAGCTTTCTTT
>TRBJ1-1|.|TRBV29-1|.
CSVEFSGRGTEAFF
TGCAGCGTTGAGTTTTCAGGGAGAGGCACTGAAGCTTTCTTT
>TRBJ2-1|.|TRBV5-1|.
CASSLRGLLDGYNEQFF
TGCGCCAGCAGCTTGAGGGGTCTACTAGACGGCTACAATGAGCAGTTCTTC
>TRBJ2-1|TRBD2|TRBV19|.
CASSRLRGARDEQFF
TGTGCCAGTAGTAGACTGCGGGGGGCCAGGGATGAGCAGTTCTTC
>TRBJ2-3|.|TRBV6-6|many
CASSTWEVTSTDTQYF
TGTGCCAGCTCTACGTGGGAGGTGACTAGCACAGATACGCAGTATTTT
>TRBJ2-7|.|TRBV3-1|few
CASSQQAYLSTERYF
TGTGCCAGCAGCCAACAAGCCTACCTGTCCACCGAGCGGTACTTC
>TRBJ2-7|TRBD2|TRBV5-1|.
CASSSRWGGSEGNEQYF
TGCGCCAGCAGCTCCAGGTGGGGCGGGAGTGAGGGCAATGAGCAGTACTTC
>TRBJ2-6|.|TRBV7-2|many
CASSSYRAGANVLTF
TGTGCCAGCAGCTCCTACAGGGCTGGGGCCAACGTCCTGACTTTC
>TRBJ2-1|.|TRBV29-1|.
CSVEDRLDNEQFF
TGCAGCGTTGAAGATAGGCTTGACAATGAGCAGTTCTTC
>TRBJ2-1|.|TRBV20-1|.
CSARVGYGAASYNEQFF
TGCAGTGCTAGAGTGGGGTACGGGGCGGCTTCCTACAATGAGCAGTTCTTC
>TRBJ2-5|.|TRBV5-1|.
CASSSPFSEETQYF
TGCGCCAGCAGCTCCCCGTTTAGCGAAGAGACCCAGTACTTC
>TRBJ2-5|TRBD1|TRBV7-3|.
CASSPVRDRSRETQYF
TGTGCCAGCAGCCCGGTCCGGGACAGAAGCCGGGAGACCCAGTACTTC
>TRBJ1-5|.|TRBV20-1|.
CSARDTGGAEPQHF
TGCAGTGCTAGAGATACTGGGGGGGCTGAGCCCCAGCATTTT
>TRBJ2-1|TRBD1|TRBV25-1|.
CASSEWGQGRDEQFF
TGTGCCAGCAGTGAATGGGGACAGGGTCGGGATGAGCAGTTCTTC
>TRBJ1-2|.|TRBV12-3/TRBV12-4|many
CASSWARAHGYTF
TGTGCCAGCAGTTGGGCCAGGGCACATGGCTACACCTTC
>TRBJ1-2|TRBD1|TRBV3-1|many
CASSQDRGTAYGYTF
TGTGCCAGCAGCCAAGATCGTGGGACAGCCTATGGCTACACCTTC
>TRBJ1-5|.|TRBV5-6|.
CAGSPARQINQPQHF
TGTGCCGGCAGCCCGGCTAGGCAAATCAATCAGCCCCAGCATTTT
>TRBJ2-2|TRBD1|TRBV27|.
CASSRGWDTGELFF
TGTGCCAGCAGCAGGGGGTGGGACACCGGGGAGCTGTTTTTT
>TRBJ1-2|.|TRBV4-3|.
CASSQDGSGGNGYGYTF
TGCGCCAGCAGCCAAGACGGTTCTGGGGGGAACGGCTATGGCTACACCTTC
>TRBJ2-3|.|TRBV29-1|.
CSVVISGDTQYF
TGCAGCGTTGTAATTAGTGGGGATACGCAGTATTTT
>TRBJ1-5|TRBD1|TRBV6-5|many
CASSSGQGDQPQHF
TGTGCCAGCAGTTCCGGACAGGGCGATCAGCCCCAGCATTTT
>TRBJ2-5|.|TRBV20-1|.
CSAPQPSQETQYF
TGCAGTGCACCCCAGCCGAGTCAAGAGACCCAGTACTTC
>TRBJ2-1|TRBD2|TRBV7-3|many
CASSPETGLAKIRNEQFF
TGTGCCAGCAGCCCTGAAACCGGACTAGCTAAGATCCGCAATGAGCAGTTCTTC
>TRBJ2-3|.|TRBV5-1|.
CASRPDPGPSTDTQYF
TGCGCCAGCAGACCGGACCCGGGCCCTAGCACAGATACGCAGTATTTT
>TRBJ2-1|.|TRBV5-1|.
CASSLVGQASSSYNEQFF
TGCGCCAGCAGCTTGGTTGGGCAGGCTAGCAGCTCCTACAATGAGCAGTTCTTC
>TRBJ2-4|TRBD2|TRBV4-2|.
CASSPAARTSGADIQYF
TGTGCCAGCAGCCCAGCCGCCCGAACTAGCGGGGCGGACATTCAGTACTTC
>TRBJ1-2|.|TRBV18|.
CASSPPPPGRNYGYTF
TGTGCCAGCTCACCACCGCCTCCGGGGAGAAACTATGGCTACACCTTC
>TRBJ2-7|.|TRBV9|few
CASSVTGFNYEQYF
TGTGCCAGCAGCGTAACTGGGTTTAACTACGAGCAGTACTTC
>TRBJ2-1|.|TRBV7-2|many
CASTSASRGYNEQFF
TGTGCCAGCACCTCCGCCAGCAGAGGATACAATGAGCAGTTCTTC
>TRBJ1-2|TRBD1|TRBV20-1|.
CSATTGTGGGYGYTF
TGCAGTGCTACCACCGGGACAGGGGGCGGCTATGGCTACACCTTC
>TRBJ1-1|.|TRBV20-1|many
CSATTDRTEAFF
TGCAGTGCAACGACCGACCGGACTGAAGCTTTCTTT
>TRBJ2-5|.|TRBV5-1|.
CASSDPLGYQETQYF
TGCGCCAGCAGCGACCCCTTGGGGTACCAAGAGACCCAGTACTTC
>TRBJ2-1|.|TRBV7-2|many
CASSLRTAFNEQFF
TGTGCCAGCAGCTTACGGACAGCCTTCAATGAGCAGTTCTTC
>TRBJ2-5|TRBD2|TRBV7-6|few
CASSSRLAGGVVGQYF
TGTGCCAGCAGCTCAAGACTAGCGGGAGGAGTTGTAGGGCAGTACTTC
>TRBJ1-3|.|TRBV20-1|few
CSASRGNTIYF
TGCAGTGCTAGCAGGGGAAACACCATATATTTT
>TRBJ2-3|.|TRBV12-3/TRBV12-4|.
CASSLGTPVIPDTQYF
TGTGCCAGCAGTTTAGGGACCCCCGTCATCCCAGATACGCAGTATTTT
>TRBJ2-4|TRBD1|TRBV29-1|few
CSVDPGQPMGEQYF
TGCAGCGTTGACCCGGGACAGCCCATGGGAGAGCAGTACTTC
>TRBJ2-3|.|TRBV5-1|.
CASSLAEVLDTQYF
TGCGCCAGCAGCTTGGCTGAAGTCCTCGATACGCAGTATTTT
>TRBJ2-1|TRBD1|TRBV28|many
CASRQWTGGDNEQFF
TGTGCCAGCAGACAGTGGACAGGGGGAGACAATGAGCAGTTCTTC